This TCR beta chain was sequenced for a study of blood T cell repertoires in COVID-19. Study-wide background: Both acute and convalescent COVID-19 samples were obtained from the United States, Italy and Spain.

Using immunoSEQ multiplex PCR, the repertoire was profiled, and TCRdb retains in-frame clones only, with some absent. The table shows approximately 70,000 clones, with 70% to 90% occurring only once. This CDR3 contains 19 residues. V gave up 3 bases and J gave up 0 bases; unmatched junction bases: 9. Germline V CDR1 and CDR2: KGHSH, LQKENI. The source is a human donor in a cohort sampled during active COVID-19. This chain joins TRBV18 and TRBJ2-6; 9 bases line up with TRBD1. Sample: peripheral blood. The CDR3 here is CASSPPGTGILSGANVLTF. The CDR3, as DNA: TGTGCCAGCTCACCCCCCGGGACAGGGATCCTCTCTGGGGCCAACGTCCTGACTTTC.